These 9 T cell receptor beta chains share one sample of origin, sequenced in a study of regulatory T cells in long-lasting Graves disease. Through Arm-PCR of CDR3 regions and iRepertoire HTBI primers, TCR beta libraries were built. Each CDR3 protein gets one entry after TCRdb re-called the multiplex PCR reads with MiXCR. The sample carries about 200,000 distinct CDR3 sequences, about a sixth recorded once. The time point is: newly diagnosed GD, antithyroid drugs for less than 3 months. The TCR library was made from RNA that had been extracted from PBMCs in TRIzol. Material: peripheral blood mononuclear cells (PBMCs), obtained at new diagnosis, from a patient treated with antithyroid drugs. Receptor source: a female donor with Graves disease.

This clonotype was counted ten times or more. The CDR3 sequence: CAISESHTNTEAFF. The CDR3 nucleotides are TGTGCCATCAGTGAGTCTCACACGAACACTGAAGCTTTCTTT. The V gene is TRBV10-3, the J gene TRBJ1-1; D call uncertain. Trimming took off 0 bases at V and 1 base at J, with 6 bases between the two ends. Germline-derived CDR1 and CDR2 are ENHRY and SYGVKD. The CDR3 spans 14 residues.

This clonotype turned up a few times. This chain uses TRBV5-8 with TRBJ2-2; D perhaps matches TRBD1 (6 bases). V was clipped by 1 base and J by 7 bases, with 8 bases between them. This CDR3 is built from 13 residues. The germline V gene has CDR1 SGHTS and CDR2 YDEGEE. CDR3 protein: CASSLWGRGELFF. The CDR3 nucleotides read TGTGCCAGCAGCTTGTGGGGGCGCGGGGAGCTGTTTTTT.

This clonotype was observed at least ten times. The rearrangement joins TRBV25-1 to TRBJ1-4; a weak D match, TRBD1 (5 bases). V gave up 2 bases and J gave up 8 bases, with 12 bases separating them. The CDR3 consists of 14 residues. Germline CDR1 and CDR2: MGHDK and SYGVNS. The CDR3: CASSEGQRTEKLFF. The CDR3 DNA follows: TGTGCCAGCAGTGAAGGACAACGGACGGAAAAACTGTTTTTT.

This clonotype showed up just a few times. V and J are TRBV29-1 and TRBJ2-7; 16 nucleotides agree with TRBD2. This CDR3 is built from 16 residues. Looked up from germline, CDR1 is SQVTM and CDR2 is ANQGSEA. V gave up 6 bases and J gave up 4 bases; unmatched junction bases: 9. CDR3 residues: CSVEGTSGRAGYEQYF. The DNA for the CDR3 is TGCAGCGTAGAGGGGACTAGCGGGAGGGCCGGGTACGAGCAGTACTTC.

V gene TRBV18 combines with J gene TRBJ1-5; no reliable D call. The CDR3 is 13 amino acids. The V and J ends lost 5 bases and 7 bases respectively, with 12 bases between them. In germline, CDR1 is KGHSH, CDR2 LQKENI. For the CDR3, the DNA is TGTGCCAGCTCAACAACGAGAGGCCAGCCCCAGCATTTT. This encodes CASSTTRGQPQHF.

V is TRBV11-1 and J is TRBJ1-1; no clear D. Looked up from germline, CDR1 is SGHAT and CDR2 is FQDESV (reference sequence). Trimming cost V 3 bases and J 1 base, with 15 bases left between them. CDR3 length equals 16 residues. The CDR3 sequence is CASSFLSAGGNTEAFF. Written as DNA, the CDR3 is TGTGCCAGCAGCTTCTTAAGTGCGGGTGGGAACACTGAAGCTTTCTTT.

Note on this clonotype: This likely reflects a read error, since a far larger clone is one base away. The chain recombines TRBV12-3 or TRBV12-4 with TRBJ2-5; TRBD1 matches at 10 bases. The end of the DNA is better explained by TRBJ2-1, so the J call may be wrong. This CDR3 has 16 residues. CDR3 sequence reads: CASSSGTGADYNEQFF. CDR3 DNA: TGTGCCAGCAGTTCCGGGACAGGGGCCGATTACAATGAGCAGTTCTTC.

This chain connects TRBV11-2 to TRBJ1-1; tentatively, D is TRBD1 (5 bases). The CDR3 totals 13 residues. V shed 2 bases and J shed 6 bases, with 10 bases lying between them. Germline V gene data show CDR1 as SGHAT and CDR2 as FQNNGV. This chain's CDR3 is CASSLWGGAEAFF. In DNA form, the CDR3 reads TGTGCCAGCAGCTTATGGGGGGGGGCTGAAGCTTTCTTT.

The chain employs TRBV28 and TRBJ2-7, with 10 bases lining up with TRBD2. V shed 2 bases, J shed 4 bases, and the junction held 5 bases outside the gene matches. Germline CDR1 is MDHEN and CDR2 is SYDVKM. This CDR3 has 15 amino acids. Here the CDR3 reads CASSLRASGSYEQYF. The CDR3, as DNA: TGTGCCAGCAGTTTACGGGCTAGCGGGAGTTACGAGCAGTACTTC.